This T cell receptor (beta chain) was recorded in a study of CXCR3-negative and CXCR3-positive naive CD8 T cells. Approximately 270,000 cells per CD8+ T cell subset were flow-sorted in triplicate. UMI-labeled 5' RACE yielded the TRB cDNA libraries. TCRdb reanalyzed the 5' RACE reads, giving one entry per CDR3 protein sequence and no DNA. The table gives 6,500 to 9,000 distinct CDR3 sequences; the top ten clones make up 1.9% of it. For this clonotype: Its antigen is unknown.

Study-level points and caveats: Expression of CXCR3 was partially reduced after cryopreservation, and fresh PBMCs were used in most assays. Naive cells with CXCR3 showed TRB CDR3s that were more hydrophobic than those in CXCR3-negative naive cells. Both naive subsets showed comparably high diversity, and memory CD8+ cells showed much lower diversity.

The CDR3 is 15 amino acids. Per the germline V gene, CDR1 is LGHDT and CDR2 is YNNKEL (reference sequence). The TCR was taken from a human donor in good health. Some clones in this sample may be carry-over from other donors' samples. The rearrangement links TRBV3-1 to TRBJ1-4. The material sequenced was naive CXCR3+ CD8+ T cells from blood. The sample's subset: CD45RO-CCR7+CD27+CD95- naive CD8+ T cells expressing CXCR3 (TNR3+). The CDR3 protein is CASSQADGNDKKLFF.